The source of this TCR beta chain is a study of cytomegalovirus exposure and HLA in healthy donors. The study, taken as a whole, reports: In a later analysis, a missense DCLRE1C variant was linked to TCR beta V- and J-gene trimming.

With regard to this clone: The antigen remains undetermined.

PCR primers comprised 60 Vbeta and 13 Jbeta primers. Produced via immunoSEQ multiplex PCR; TCRdb's table is partial and in-frame only. The profile shows about 210,000 clones, roughly 85% of them singletons. The CDR3 has 17 amino acids. CDR1 is MNHNS and CDR2 is SASEGT in the germline V gene. With 4 bases clipped from V and 3 bases from J, the junction kept 12 bases outside the gene matches. Material for sequencing was PBMCs. The rearrangement joins TRBV6-1 to TRBJ2-3; 8 bases match TRBD1. The clonotype originates from a girl aged 2-10 years in good health and CMV-seronegative. The CDR3 spells CASSGISDREWTDTQYF. Written as DNA, the CDR3 is TGTGCCAGCAGTGGAATTTCGGACAGGGAGTGGACAGATACGCAGTATTTT.